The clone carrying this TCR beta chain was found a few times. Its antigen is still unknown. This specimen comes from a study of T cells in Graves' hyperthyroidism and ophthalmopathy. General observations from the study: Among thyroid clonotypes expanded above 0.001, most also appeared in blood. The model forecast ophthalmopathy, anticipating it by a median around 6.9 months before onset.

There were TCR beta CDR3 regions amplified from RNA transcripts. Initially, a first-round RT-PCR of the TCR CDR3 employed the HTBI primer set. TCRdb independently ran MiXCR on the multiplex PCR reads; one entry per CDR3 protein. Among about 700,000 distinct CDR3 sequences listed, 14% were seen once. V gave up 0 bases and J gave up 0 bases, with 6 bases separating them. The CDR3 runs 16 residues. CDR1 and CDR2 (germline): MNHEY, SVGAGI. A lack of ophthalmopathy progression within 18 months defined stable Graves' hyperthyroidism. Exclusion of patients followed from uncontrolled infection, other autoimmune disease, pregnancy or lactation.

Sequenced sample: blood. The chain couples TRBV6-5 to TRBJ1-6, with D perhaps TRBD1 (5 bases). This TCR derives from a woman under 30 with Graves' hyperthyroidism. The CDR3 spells CASSYSDSSYNSPLHF. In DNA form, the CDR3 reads TGTGCCAGCAGTTACTCAGACAGCTCCTATAATTCACCCCTCCACTTT.